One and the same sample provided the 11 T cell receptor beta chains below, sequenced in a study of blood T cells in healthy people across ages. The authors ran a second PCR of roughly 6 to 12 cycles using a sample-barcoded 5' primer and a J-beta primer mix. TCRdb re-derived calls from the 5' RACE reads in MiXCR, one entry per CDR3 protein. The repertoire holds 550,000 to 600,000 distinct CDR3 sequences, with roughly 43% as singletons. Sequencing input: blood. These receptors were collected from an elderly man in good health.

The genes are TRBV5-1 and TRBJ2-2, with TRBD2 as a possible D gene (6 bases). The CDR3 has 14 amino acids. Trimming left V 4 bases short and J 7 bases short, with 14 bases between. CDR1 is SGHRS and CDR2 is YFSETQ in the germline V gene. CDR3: CASSEGLAGGELFF. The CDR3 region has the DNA TGCGCCAGCAGCGAGGGACTGGCGGGCGGGGAGCTGTTTTTT.

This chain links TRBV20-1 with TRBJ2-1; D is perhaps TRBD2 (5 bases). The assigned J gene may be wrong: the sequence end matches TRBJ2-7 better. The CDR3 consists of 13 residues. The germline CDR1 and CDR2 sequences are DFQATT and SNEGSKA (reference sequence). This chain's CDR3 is CSAGSSERDEQYF. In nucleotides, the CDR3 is TGCAGTGCTGGCAGTTCCGAGAGGGATGAGCAGTACTTC.

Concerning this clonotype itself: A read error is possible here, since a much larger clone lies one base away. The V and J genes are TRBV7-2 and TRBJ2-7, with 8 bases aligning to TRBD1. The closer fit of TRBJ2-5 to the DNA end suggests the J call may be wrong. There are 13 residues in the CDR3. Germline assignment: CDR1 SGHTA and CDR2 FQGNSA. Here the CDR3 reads CARSLDRAETQYF. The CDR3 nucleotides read TGTGCCCGCAGCTTGGACAGGGCGGAGACCCAGTACTTC.

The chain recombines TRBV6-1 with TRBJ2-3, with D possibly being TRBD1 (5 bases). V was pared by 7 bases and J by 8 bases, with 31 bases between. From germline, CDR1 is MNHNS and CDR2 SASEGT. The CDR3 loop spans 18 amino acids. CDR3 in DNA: TGTGCCAGCATGGCCGTAGAAAAGGGGATTGGCAGTAGGGGTACGCAGTATTTT. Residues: CASMAVEKGIGSRGTQYF.

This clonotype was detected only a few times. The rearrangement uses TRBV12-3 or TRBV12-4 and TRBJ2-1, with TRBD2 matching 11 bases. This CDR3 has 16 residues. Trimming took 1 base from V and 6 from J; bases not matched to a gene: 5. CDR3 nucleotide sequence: TGTGCCAGCAGTTTAGGTCTTAGCGGGGGGGCCAATGAGCAGTTCTTC. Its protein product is CASSLGLSGGANEQFF.

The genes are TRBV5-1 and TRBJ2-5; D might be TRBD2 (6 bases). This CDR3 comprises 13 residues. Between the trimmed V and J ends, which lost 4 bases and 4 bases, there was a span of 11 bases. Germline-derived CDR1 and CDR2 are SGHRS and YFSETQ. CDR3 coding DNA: TGCGCCAGCAGCCTGGGACTGATAGAGACCCAGTACTTC. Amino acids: CASSLGLIETQYF.

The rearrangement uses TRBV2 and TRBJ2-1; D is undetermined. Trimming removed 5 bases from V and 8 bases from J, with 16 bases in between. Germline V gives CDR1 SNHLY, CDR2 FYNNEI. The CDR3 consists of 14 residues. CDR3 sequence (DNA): TGTGCCAGCAGTAGGCGTGGCCAGAGCGATGAGCAGTTCTTC. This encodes CASSRRGQSDEQFF. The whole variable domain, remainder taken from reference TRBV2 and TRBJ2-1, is EPEVTQTPSHQVTQMGQEVILRCVPISNHLYFYWYRQILGQKVEFLVSFYNNEISEKSEIFDDQFSVERPDGSNFTLKIRSTKLEDSAMYFCASSRRGQSDEQFFGPGTRLTVL.

The CDR3 loop is CASSLRGGDAGANVLTF. Written as DNA, the CDR3 is TGTGCCAGCAGCTTACGGGGTGGGGACGCTGGGGCCAACGTCCTGACTTTC. The V and J genes are TRBV9 and TRBJ2-6, with D perhaps TRBD1 or TRBD2 (5 bases each). Trimming pared 4 bases from V and 2 bases from J, leaving 16 bases between. Germline lookup yields CDR1 SGDLS and CDR2 YYNGEE. This CDR3 region has 17 residues.

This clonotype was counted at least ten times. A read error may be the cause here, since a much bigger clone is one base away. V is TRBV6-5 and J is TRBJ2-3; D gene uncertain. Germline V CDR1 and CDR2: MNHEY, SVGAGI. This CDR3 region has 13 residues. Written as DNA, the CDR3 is TGTGCCAGCAGTTACGGCTACACAGATACGCGGTATTTT. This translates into CASSYGYTDTRYF.

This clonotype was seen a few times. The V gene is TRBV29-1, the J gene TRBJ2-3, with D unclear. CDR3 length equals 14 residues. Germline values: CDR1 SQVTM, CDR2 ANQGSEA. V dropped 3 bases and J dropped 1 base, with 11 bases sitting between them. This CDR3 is CSVDVQRGTDTQYF. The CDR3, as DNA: TGCAGCGTTGATGTCCAACGGGGCACAGATACGCAGTATTTT.

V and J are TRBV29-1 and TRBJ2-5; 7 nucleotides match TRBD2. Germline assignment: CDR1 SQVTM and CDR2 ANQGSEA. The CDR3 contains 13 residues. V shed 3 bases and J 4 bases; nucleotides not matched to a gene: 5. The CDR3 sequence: CSVEREIGETQYF. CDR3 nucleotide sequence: TGCAGCGTTGAGCGGGAGATAGGAGAGACCCAGTACTTC. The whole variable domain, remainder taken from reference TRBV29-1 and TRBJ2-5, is SAVISQKPSRDICQRGTSLTIQCQVDSQVTMMFWYRQQPGQSLTLIATANQGSEATYESGFVIDKFPISRPNLTFSTLTVSNMSPEDSSIYLCSVEREIGETQYFGPGTRLLVL.